Following are 23 T cell receptor beta chains from one sample sequenced in a study of STAT5B mutations in CD4+ large granular lymphocyte leukemia. Data came from immunoSEQ multiplex PCR; TCRdb stores just in-frame clones and leaves some out. The sample consists of about 32,000 clones, approximately 80% of them appearing once. Sequencing was carried out using CD4+ T cells from blood buffy coats. The receptors come from a human donor in good health.

The chain couples TRBV11-2 to TRBJ2-1, with 8 positions matching TRBD2. The CDR3 has 15 amino acids. Germline trimming cut 6 bases from V and 7 bases from J; bases unmatched to any gene: 11. CDR1 and CDR2 (germline): SGHAT, FQNNGV. CDR3 in amino acids: CASSFQREQGNEQFF. The CDR3 nucleotides are TGTGCCAGCAGTTTTCAGCGGGAGCAAGGAAATGAGCAGTTCTTC.

This clone has a handful of counts. The chain links TRBV6-1 to TRBJ2-7; a weak D match, TRBD2 (5 bases). Trimming took 2 bases from V and 10 from J, leaving 24 bases between them. The CDR3 sequence is 16 residues long. Germline loops: CDR1 MNHNS, CDR2 SASEGT. CDR3 region: CASSERRGMGSVSQYF. Here the CDR3 DNA reads TGTGCCAGCAGTGAAAGGAGAGGGATGGGGAGTGTAAGCCAGTACTTC.

The chain employs TRBV2 and TRBJ1-2, with 7 bases lining up with TRBD1. After removal of 6 bases from V and 0 bases from J, the junction contained 4 bases not matched to a gene. There are 14 residues in the CDR3. In germline, CDR1 is SNHLY, CDR2 FYNNEI. Written as DNA, the CDR3 is TGTGCCAGCAGGAGCGGACAGGCTAACTATGGCTACACCTTC. It codes for CASRSGQANYGYTF.

The genes are TRBV27 and TRBJ1-1, with TRBD1 matching 7 bases. Germline CDR1 MNHEY, CDR2 SMNVEV (reference sequence). After removal of 5 bases from V and 4 bases from J, the junction contained 4 bases not matched to a gene. This CDR3 region has 13 residues. CDR3: CASSMKGATEAFF. The CDR3 DNA follows: TGTGCCAGCAGTATGAAGGGGGCCACTGAAGCTTTCTTT.

This rearrangement joins TRBV19 to TRBJ1-3; D gene uncertain. Germline CDR1 and CDR2: LNHDA and SQIVND (reference sequence). V gave up 5 bases and J gave up 4 bases, with 15 bases separating them. The CDR3 length is 15 residues. The CDR3 spells CASSYSSGRGNTIYF. The CDR3 DNA follows: TGTGCCAGTAGTTACTCCTCCGGAAGAGGAAACACCATATATTTT.

The chain combines TRBV28 with TRBJ2-7, with D unresolved. From germline, CDR1 is MDHEN and CDR2 SYDVKM. V lost 0 bases and J lost 0, with 15 bases in between. CDR3 size: 17 residues. The CDR3 DNA follows: TGTGCCAGCAGTTTATGGATTTCCGACGGCTTCTCCTACGAGCAGTACTTC. Translating gives CASSLWISDGFSYEQYF.

The chain couples TRBV7-2 to TRBJ1-1; D is undetermined. V dropped 6 bases and J dropped 1 base, with 12 bases sitting between them. CDR1 is SGHTA and CDR2 is FQGNSA in the germline V gene. CDR3 length: 14 amino acids. The DNA of the CDR3 is TGTGCCAGCAGGTTCCTAAGACAGAACACTGAAGCTTTCTTT. Residues: CASRFLRQNTEAFF.

The chain joins TRBV25-1 to TRBJ2-7; TRBD2 matches 9 bases. Looked up from germline, CDR1 is MGHDK and CDR2 is SYGVNS. The CDR3 contains 15 residues. The junction had 8 bases not matched to a gene; V was cut back by 5 bases and J by 3 bases. CDR3 nucleotide sequence: TGTGCCAGCAGTACAACGACTAGCGGCAGCTACGAGCAGTACTTC. Its protein product is CASSTTTSGSYEQYF.

V and J are TRBV9 and TRBJ2-2, with 7 nucleotides matching TRBD2. Looked up from germline, CDR1 is SGDLS and CDR2 is YYNGEE. This CDR3 comprises 16 residues. V was pared by 0 bases and J by 1 base, with 3 bases of the junction left unmatched. The CDR3 is CASSVGLAGNTGELFF. For the CDR3, the DNA is TGTGCCAGCAGCGTAGGGTTAGCGGGGAACACCGGGGAGCTGTTTTTT.

V usage is TRBV6-5 and J usage is TRBJ2-5; 10 nucleotides line up with TRBD2. CDR3 length: 14 amino acids. The junction had 4 bases not matched to a gene; V was cut back by 4 bases and J by 5 bases. Germline V CDR1 and CDR2: MNHEY, SVGAGI. This CDR3 is CASSLLAGAETQYF. CDR3 coding DNA: TGTGCCAGCAGTTTGCTAGCGGGAGCTGAGACCCAGTACTTC.

The chain combines TRBV28 with TRBJ2-7; D could derive from TRBD1 or TRBD2 (5 bases each). The CDR3 sequence is 14 residues long. Germline lookup yields CDR1 MDHEN and CDR2 SYDVKM. Trimming cost V 5 bases and J 6 bases, with 17 bases left between them. CDR3 coding DNA: TGTGCCAGCAGTCCGACCGGGACCTTCGGCGAGCAGTACTTC. Its translation is CASSPTGTFGEQYF.

This clone was detected a few times. V usage is TRBV28 and J usage is TRBJ2-7; no clear D. V was cut by 5 bases and J by 2 bases, with 16 bases left in between. From germline, CDR1 is MDHEN and CDR2 SYDVKM. The CDR3 has 15 residues. CDR3 coding DNA: TGTGCCAGCAGTCCACCAGACTCGGGTACCTACGAGCAGTACTTC. Amino acids: CASSPPDSGTYEQYF.

This clone has just one count. The chain carries TRBV10-3 and TRBJ2-3; 8 nucleotides agree with TRBD2. Unmatched junction bases numbered 7, after V lost 8 bases and J lost 0 bases. The germline gives CDR1 ENHRY, CDR2 SYGVKD. This CDR3 has 15 amino acids. CDR3 nucleotides: TGTGCCATCCGGGAGGCTAGCGGGAGCACAGATACGCAGTATTTT. Protein sequence: CAIREASGSTDTQYF.

V and J are TRBV5-1 and TRBJ2-2, with 8 bases fitting TRBD2. The CDR3 consists of 17 residues. The V gene's germline CDR1 is SGHRS and CDR2 YFSETQ. J lost 1 base, V lost 1 base, and 6 bases had no gene match. The CDR3 nucleotides read TGCGCCAGCAGCTTGCGAAGAACTAGCGGGAACACCGGGGAGCTGTTTTTT. This gives the protein CASSLRRTSGNTGELFF.

The rearrangement joins TRBV10-2 to TRBJ2-5; 7 nucleotides match TRBD2. The length of the CDR3 is 15 residues. After removal of 5 bases from V and 4 bases from J, the junction contained 10 bases not matched to a gene. Germline V gene data show CDR1 as WSHSY and CDR2 as SAAADI. CDR3 nucleotides: TGCGCCAGCAGTCAACGGCGGGAGTATGGAGAGACCCAGTACTTC. As protein: CASSQRREYGETQYF.

This clone was counted only a few times. The rearrangement joins TRBV7-2 to TRBJ2-7; 8 bases align to TRBD1. Trimming took 5 bases from V and 7 from J; bases not matched to a gene: 4. CDR3 length equals 12 residues. Germline V gives CDR1 SGHTA, CDR2 FQGNSA. In nucleotides, the CDR3 is TGTGCCAGCAGCGGTACAGGGGGGGAGCAGTACTTC. Translation gives CASSGTGGEQYF.

The chain uses TRBV6-5 and TRBJ1-1; D gene unclear. Germline CDR1 reads MNHEY; CDR2 reads SVGAGI. The V gene lost 6 bases and the J gene lost 7 bases, with 12 bases spanning the gap. This CDR3 is built from 12 residues. This CDR3 reads CASSLGGSEAFF. CDR3 nucleotide sequence: TGTGCCAGCAGCCTGGGAGGAAGTGAAGCTTTCTTT.

V usage is TRBV6-1 and J usage is TRBJ2-7; TRBD2 matches at 8 bases. The CDR3 spans 19 residues. Trimming cost V 1 base and J 5 bases; bases outside gene matches: 19. Germline CDR1 MNHNS, CDR2 SASEGT. CDR3 in DNA: TGTGCCAGCAGTGAAGGCGACGTCTTCGTAGCGGGAAGTTACCACGAGCAGTACTTC. Translation gives CASSEGDVFVAGSYHEQYF.

This clone was seen more than once but under ten times. This chain uses TRBV19 with TRBJ2-7; 8 bases line up with TRBD1. This CDR3 has 14 amino acids. Looked up from germline, CDR1 is LNHDA and CDR2 is SQIVND (reference sequence). The ends lost 5 bases at V and 1 base at J; junction bases unmatched: 4. The CDR3 here is CASSLRDRSYEQYF. The CDR3 region has the DNA TGTGCCAGTAGTCTCCGGGACAGGTCCTACGAGCAGTACTTC.

This chain links TRBV5-1 with TRBJ2-1, with 8 bases identical to TRBD2. This CDR3 spans 14 amino acids. Trimming removed 7 bases from V and 4 bases from J; junction bases left unmatched: 7. Germline assignment: CDR1 SGHRS and CDR2 YFSETQ. The chain's CDR3 is CASGDGRVYNEQFF. In DNA form, the CDR3 reads TGCGCCAGCGGGGACGGGAGGGTGTACAATGAGCAGTTCTTC.

The chain combines TRBV11-2 with TRBJ2-5, with 7 bases aligning to TRBD2. V dropped 5 bases and J dropped 5; count of bases not matched to a gene: 8. The CDR3 is 14 amino acids. The V gene's germline CDR1 is SGHAT and CDR2 FQNNGV. The CDR3 spells CASSLSRGLETQYF. CDR3 DNA: TGTGCCAGCAGCCTCTCGCGGGGGTTGGAGACCCAGTACTTC.

CDR3 residues: CASRTWTVSGNTIYF. Written as DNA, the CDR3 is TGTGCCAGCAGGACTTGGACGGTCTCTGGAAACACCATATATTTT. V usage is TRBV6-6 and J usage is TRBJ1-3; no firm D call. The CDR3 has 15 amino acids. The V and J ends lost 6 bases and 0 bases respectively, with 12 bases between them. Germline V gene data show CDR1 as MNHNY and CDR2 as SVGAGI (reference sequence).

The V call is TRBV28, the J call TRBJ2-7, with D perhaps matching TRBD1 (6 bases). Deletions cut 5 bases from V and 3 bases from J, with 17 bases between. This CDR3 comprises 15 residues. Germline assignment: CDR1 MDHEN and CDR2 SYDVKM. CDR3 protein: CASSRPRTAYYEQYF. Written as DNA, the CDR3 is TGTGCCAGCAGTCGTCCGAGGACAGCTTACTACGAGCAGTACTTC.